This T cell receptor (beta chain) was found in a study of regulatory and conventional T cells in RAG deficiency. Genomic DNA came from blood conventional CD4+ T cells gated CD25-low CD127-high. This CDR3 spans 14 amino acids. V was trimmed by 5 bases and J by 4 bases, leaving 15 bases between them. CDR1 and CDR2 from the germline V gene are MNHEY and SVGAGI. The data were produced by immunoSEQ multiplex PCR, yet TCRdb's version contains in-frame clones alone and is incomplete. The sample holds tens of thousands of clones, around 89% seen once. This same sample was also part of a study on regulatory T cells. From that report: The primer mix had 52 TRBV and 13 TRBJ primers.

The sequencing sample was made of CD4+ effector T cells sorted from blood. The genes are TRBV6-5 and TRBJ2-7; D possibly corresponds to TRBD1 (6 bases). The receptor was isolated from a human donor in good health. Here the CDR3 DNA reads TGTGCCAGCAGTGCTTACAGGGAAAGTTACGAGCAGTACTTC. Translating gives CASSAYRESYEQYF.